This section outlines one TCR beta chain sequence together with its context. The specificity of this receptor is unknown. Per-nucleotide qualities are absent, and no much larger clonotype sits a single base away. In Seattle, one collaborating source enrolled patients while the infection was active and tracked those patients longitudinally over the course of disease. Collaborating institutions collected whole blood in K2EDTA tubes following their own protocols. For TCRbeta analysis, collaborator samples were shipped as frozen whole blood, as isolated PBMCs, or as DNA extracted from either sample type. The sample is drawn from a study of blood T cell repertoires in COVID-19 (dated by TCRdb to about 2020). Regarding the study in general: Collaborator samples came from the United States, Italy and Spain and covered acute and convalescent phases of COVID-19. The material from the prospective study consisted of cDNA or gDNA derived from T cells, B-cell-depleted T cells, or PBMCs. Subjects who had been exposed to COVID-19, were actively infected with it, or had recovered from it provided the deeply sampled blood TCRbeta repertoires that made up the dataset. The repertoires were released in a freely available public database intended as a resource for research on the immune response to SARS-CoV-2. The samples were drawn from the first 160 participants of the ongoing ImmuneRACE study and from over a thousand subjects provided by 6 global collaborators. A de-identified subject ID, COVID-19 status, age in years and sex were almost always included in the sample metadata. Where available, HLA class I and class II types were taken from metadata supplied by the sample provider and were not determined by assay-based typing.

Results and caveats for the whole study, not just this receptor: The amount of clinical and demographic metadata varied by source and participant and was provided uncurated.

The immunoSEQ Assay, a bias-controlled multiplex PCR, was used to amplify TCRbeta CDR3 regions from genomic DNA. The source study handled its data this way. Within the assay, amplification of reference gene primers was used to estimate how many nucleated cells each sample contained. To quantify the absolute abundance of each unique TCRbeta CDR3 rearrangement, sequence reads were collapsed and filtered. For each sample, productive Simpson clonality was calculated by taking the square root of Simpson's diversity index across productive rearrangements. Drawn from immuneACCESS, this table holds only the in-frame rearrangements with V and J called that TCRdb kept. Clones are partly lost; checked studies trace under half to an unresolved V gene and leave the rest unexplained. The DNA was the basis for D and trimming; V, J and clone size are from that table. This sample lists roughly 410,000 clones; over 75% were detected once. The biggest ten clones account for about 1.6% of the sample.

The sequenced sample was peripheral blood. The sequence came from a middle-aged woman with COVID-19, enrolled during active disease.

The sequence in DNA is TGTGCCACAGCCGGGGGGAGCTCCTATAATTCACCCCTCCACTTT. It translates to CATAGGSSYNSPLHF. The chain joins TRBV28 to TRBJ1-6; matching of 5 bases hints at TRBD1 as the D gene. Counted from cysteine to phenylalanine, this CDR3 has 15 amino acids. Only CDR3 DNA remains: 45 bases, in frame from the first base. V is pared back by 10 bases and J by 0 bases, with 13 bases lying between the germline termini. CDR1 and CDR2, looked up from the germline V gene, are MDHEN and SYDVKM. Full variable domain (CDR3 extended with the reference TRBV28 and TRBJ1-6 proteins): DVKVTQSSRYLVKRTGEKVFLECVQDMDHENMFWYRQDPGLGLRLIYFSYDVKMKEKGDIPEGYSVSREKKERFSLILESASTNQTSMYLCATAGGSSYNSPLHFGNGTRLTVT.